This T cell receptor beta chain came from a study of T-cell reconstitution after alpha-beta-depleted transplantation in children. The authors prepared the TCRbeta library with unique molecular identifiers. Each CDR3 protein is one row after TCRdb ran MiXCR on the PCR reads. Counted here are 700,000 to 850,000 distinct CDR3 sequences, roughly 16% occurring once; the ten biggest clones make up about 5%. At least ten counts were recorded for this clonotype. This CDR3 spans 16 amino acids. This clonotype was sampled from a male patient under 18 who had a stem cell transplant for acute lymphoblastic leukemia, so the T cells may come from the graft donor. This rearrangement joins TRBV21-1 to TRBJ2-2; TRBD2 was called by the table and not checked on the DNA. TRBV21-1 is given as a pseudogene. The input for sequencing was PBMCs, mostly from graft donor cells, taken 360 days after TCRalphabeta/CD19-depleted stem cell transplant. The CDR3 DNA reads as TGTGCCAGCAGCAAAGTTAAGCGGGAAAACACCGGGGAGCTGTTTTTT. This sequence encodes CASSKVKRENTGELFF.